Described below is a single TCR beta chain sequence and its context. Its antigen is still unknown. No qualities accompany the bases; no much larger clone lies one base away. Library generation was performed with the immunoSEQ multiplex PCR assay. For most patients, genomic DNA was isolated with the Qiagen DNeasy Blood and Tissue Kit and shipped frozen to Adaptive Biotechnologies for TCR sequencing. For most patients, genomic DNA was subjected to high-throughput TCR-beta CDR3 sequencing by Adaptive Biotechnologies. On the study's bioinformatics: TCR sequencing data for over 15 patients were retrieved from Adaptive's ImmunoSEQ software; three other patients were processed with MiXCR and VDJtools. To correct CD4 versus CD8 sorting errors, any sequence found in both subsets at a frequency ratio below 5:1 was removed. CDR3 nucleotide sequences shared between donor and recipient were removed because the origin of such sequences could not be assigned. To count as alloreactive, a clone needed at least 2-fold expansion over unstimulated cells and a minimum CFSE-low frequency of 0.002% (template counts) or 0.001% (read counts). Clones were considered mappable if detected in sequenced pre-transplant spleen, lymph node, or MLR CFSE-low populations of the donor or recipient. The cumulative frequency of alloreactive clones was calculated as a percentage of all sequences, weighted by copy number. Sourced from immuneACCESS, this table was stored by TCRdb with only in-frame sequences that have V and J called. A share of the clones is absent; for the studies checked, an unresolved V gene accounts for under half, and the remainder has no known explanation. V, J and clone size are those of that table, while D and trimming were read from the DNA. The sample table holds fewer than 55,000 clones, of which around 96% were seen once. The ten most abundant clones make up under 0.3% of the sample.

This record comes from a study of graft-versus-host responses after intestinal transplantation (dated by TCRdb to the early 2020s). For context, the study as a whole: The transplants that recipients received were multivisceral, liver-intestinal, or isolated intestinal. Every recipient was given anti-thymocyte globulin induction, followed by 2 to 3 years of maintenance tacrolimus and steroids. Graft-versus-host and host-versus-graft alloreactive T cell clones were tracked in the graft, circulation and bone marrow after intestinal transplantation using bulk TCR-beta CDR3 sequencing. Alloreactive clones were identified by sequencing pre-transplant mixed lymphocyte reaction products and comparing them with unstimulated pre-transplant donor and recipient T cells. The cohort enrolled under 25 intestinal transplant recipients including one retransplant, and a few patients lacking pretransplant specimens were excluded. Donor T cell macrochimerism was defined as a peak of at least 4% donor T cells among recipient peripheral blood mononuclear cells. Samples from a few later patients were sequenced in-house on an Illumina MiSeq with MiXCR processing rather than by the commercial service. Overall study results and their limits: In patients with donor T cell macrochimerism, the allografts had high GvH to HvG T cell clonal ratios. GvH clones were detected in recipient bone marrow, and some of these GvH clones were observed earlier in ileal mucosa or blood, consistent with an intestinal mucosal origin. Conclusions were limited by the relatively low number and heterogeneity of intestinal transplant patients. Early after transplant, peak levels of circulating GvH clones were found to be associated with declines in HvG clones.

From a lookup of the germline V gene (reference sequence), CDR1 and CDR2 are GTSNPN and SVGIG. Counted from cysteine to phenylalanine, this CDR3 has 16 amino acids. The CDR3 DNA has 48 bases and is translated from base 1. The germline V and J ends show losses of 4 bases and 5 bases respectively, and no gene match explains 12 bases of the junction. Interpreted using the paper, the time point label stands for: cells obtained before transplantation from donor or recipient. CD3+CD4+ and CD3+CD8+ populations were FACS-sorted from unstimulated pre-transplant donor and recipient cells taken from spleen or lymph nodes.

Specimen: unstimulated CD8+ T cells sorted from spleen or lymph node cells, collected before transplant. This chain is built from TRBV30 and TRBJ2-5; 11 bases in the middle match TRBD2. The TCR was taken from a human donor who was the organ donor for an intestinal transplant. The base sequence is TGTGCCTGGACAGGACTAGCGGGTCGCCCGGGGGAGACCCAGTACTTC. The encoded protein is CAWTGLAGRPGETQYF.